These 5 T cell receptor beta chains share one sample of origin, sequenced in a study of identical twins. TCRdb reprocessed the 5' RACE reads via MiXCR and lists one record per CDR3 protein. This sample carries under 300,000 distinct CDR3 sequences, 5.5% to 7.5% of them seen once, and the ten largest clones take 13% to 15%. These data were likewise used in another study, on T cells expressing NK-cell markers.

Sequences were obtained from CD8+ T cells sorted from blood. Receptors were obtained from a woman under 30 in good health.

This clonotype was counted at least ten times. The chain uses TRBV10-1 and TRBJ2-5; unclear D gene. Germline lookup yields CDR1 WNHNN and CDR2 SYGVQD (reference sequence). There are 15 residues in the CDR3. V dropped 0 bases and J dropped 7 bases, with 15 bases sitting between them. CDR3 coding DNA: TGCGCCAGCAGTGAGTCGAGCAGGATCCCGGGGACCCAGTACTTC. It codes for CASSESSRIPGTQYF.

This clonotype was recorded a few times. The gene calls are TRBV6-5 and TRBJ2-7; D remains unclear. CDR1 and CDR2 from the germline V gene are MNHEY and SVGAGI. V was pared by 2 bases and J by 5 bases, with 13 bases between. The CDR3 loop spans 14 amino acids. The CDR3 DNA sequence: TGTGCCAGCAGTTACGGGCTAGGGTCGGACGAGCAGTACTTC. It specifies CASSYGLGSDEQYF.

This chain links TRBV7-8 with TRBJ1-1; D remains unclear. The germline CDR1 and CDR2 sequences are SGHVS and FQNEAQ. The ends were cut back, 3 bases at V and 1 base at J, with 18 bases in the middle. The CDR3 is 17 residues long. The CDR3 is CASSFFYLPDSNTEAFF. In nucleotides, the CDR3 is TGTGCCAGCAGCTTCTTTTATCTGCCAGATTCGAACACTGAAGCTTTCTTT.

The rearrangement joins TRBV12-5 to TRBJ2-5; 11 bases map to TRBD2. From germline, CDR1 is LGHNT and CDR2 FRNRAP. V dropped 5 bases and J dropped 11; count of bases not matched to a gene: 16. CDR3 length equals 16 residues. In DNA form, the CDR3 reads TGTGCTAGTGGTACCATGGGTGATAGCGGGGGGGCCCTGCAGTACTTC. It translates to CASGTMGDSGGALQYF.

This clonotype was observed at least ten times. CDR3 sequence (DNA): TGTGCCAGCAGTTTTGGGGGGCCCACTGAAGCTTTCTTT. Protein sequence: CASSFGGPTEAFF. This chain connects TRBV12-3 or TRBV12-4 to TRBJ1-1; the D gene is possibly TRBD1 (6 bases). CDR3 size: 13 residues. V was trimmed by 3 bases and J by 4 bases, leaving 9 bases between them.